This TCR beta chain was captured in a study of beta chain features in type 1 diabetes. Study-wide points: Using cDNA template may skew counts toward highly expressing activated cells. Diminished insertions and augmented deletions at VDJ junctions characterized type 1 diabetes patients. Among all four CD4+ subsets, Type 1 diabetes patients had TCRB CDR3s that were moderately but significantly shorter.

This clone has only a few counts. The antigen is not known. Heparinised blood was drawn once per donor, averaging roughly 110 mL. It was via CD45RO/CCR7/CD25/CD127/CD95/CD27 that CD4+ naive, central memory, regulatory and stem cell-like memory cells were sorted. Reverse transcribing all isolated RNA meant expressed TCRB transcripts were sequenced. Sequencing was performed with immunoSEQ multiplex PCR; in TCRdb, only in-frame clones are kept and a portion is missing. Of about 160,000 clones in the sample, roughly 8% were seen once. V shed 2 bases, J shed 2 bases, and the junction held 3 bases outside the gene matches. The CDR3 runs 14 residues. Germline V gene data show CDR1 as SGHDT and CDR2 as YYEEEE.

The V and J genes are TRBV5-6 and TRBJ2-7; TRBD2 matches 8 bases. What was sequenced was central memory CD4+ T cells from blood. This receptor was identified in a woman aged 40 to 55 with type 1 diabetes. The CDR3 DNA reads TGTGCCAGCAGCTTTGGGACTAGGACCTACGAGCAGTACTTC. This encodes CASSFGTRTYEQYF.